This T cell receptor (beta chain) was captured in a study of blood T cell repertoires in COVID-19. Study overall: COVID-19 samples collected from the United States, Italy and Spain covered acute and convalescent phases.

The CDR3 has 13 amino acids. The germline V and J ends were trimmed by 4 bases and 10 bases, with 13 bases remaining between them. Germline lookup yields CDR1 SGHDN and CDR2 FVKESK. Methods used by the authors: Cell counts per sample came from amplifying reference gene primers. Sequenced by immunoSEQ multiplex PCR; TCRdb stores in-frame clones only, minus some. That table is the source of V, J and clone size, and D and trimming were worked out from the DNA. The sample carries 350,000 to 500,000 clones, 70% to 90% recorded once. Recruitment covered about two dozen US areas and drew participants whose ages spanned roughly 18 to 100 years. Each participant's cohort was designated according to participant-reported clinical history.

The source of this sequence is a woman younger than 30 who had been exposed to COVID-19. This rearrangement joins TRBV14 to TRBJ1-4; no reliable D call. Sequenced: PBMCs or T cells enriched from blood (not recorded which). The CDR3 loop is CASSPQMVGKLFF. CDR3 DNA sequence: TGTGCCAGCAGCCCACAGATGGTGGGAAAACTGTTTTTT.